This T cell receptor (beta chain) derives from a study of vaccination effects on CD4 cells after COVID-19 (dated by TCRdb to between 2021 and 2024). With regard to the full study: In the ViraFEST assay, PBMC were stimulated with viral peptide pools, and TCR sequencing was then used to find antigen-specific CD4+ T cell clonotypes based on their expansion. Post-vaccine samples across the study were collected a median of 72 days after the second dose, with a range of 14 to 241. Each well held two million PBMC cultured in IMDM containing roughly 5% human AB serum, 8 to 10 IU/ml IL-2 and gentamicin, along with around 9.4 ug/ml peptides. In both COVID-19 convalescent patients and infection-naive vaccine recipients, the study compared SARS-CoV-2 spike-specific CD4+ TCR repertoires from before mRNA vaccination with those from after it. The full study included roughly 11 COVID-19 convalescent patients and a handful of SARS-CoV-2-naive healthy vaccine recipients. The Oncomine TCR Beta short-read assay on an Illumina iSeq 100 was used to sequence cultures from other donors in the study.

After roughly 11 days of culture, CD4+ T cells were isolated with the EasySep CD4+ T cell isolation kit. Two doses of either the BNT162b2 or the mRNA-1273 mRNA SARS-CoV-2 vaccine were administered to participants. Healthy vaccine recipients had no prior SARS-CoV-2 infection, confirmed by negative nucleocapsid antibodies before and after vaccination. On days 3 and 7, half of the culture medium was replaced with fresh IL-2-containing medium. Unless noted otherwise, every peptide stimulation condition was grown in triplicate wells. Using Ficoll-Paque Plus gradient centrifugation, PBMC were separated from whole blood and then either used fresh or cryopreserved at -140C. The QIAamp micro DNA kit was used to extract genomic DNA from the cultured CD4+ T cells. Of note for this clone: Its antigen is still unknown. No quality values exist for individual bases; no much larger clone is one base distant.

Libraries were made using the immunoSEQ multiplex PCR assay. TCR beta CDR3 sequencing was performed on DNA from the cultured, isolated CD4+ T cells. Regarding the original processing steps: Non-productive TCR sequences were discarded, and reads were trimmed to the CDR3 region, with only CDR3s of 7 or more amino acids retained. The MANAFEST web app was used to pick out antigen-specific clonotypes by comparing their expansion in peptide wells with that in reference cultures. Positive clones required FDR<0.05 expansion versus reference and all other wells, odds ratio above 5, and frequency above 0.1% in two replicate wells. Cross-reactive clonotypes were defined as significantly expanded in SARS-CoV-2 spike wells and in at least one common cold coronavirus spike condition. CDR3 similarity was assessed by Levenshtein distance using the stringdist R package, and unrooted trees were constructed with ape in R 3.6.1. TCRdb obtained this table from immuneACCESS and retained in-frame rearrangements with V and J assigned. These tables miss some clones; where compared with another copy, unresolved V genes account for less than half of the shortfall, and the remainder is unexplained. V, J and clone size derive from that table, while D and trimming were established from the DNA sequence. In this sample the table shows approximately 74,000 clones, around 73% of which occur a single time. 2% to 3% of the sample belongs to the ten largest clones.

What the work shows at the level of the full study, not this receptor alone: At late post-vaccination timepoints, both infection-induced and vaccine-induced clones showed marked clonal contraction, consistent with waning T cell responses. Among healthy vaccine recipients, nearly all vaccine-induced clones were SARS-CoV-2 mono-reactive, and just 1 of 255 was cross-reactive with common cold coronaviruses. Only a small number of convalescent patients were included, and no early post-infection timepoints were available, which limited the study.

The V and J ends are trimmed by 0 bases and 0 bases, leaving 4 bases between them. CDR1 LGHNT and CDR2 FRNRAP are derived from the germline V gene. The cysteine opens and the phenylalanine closes a CDR3 of 14 amino acids. Just CDR3 DNA is preserved here, 42 bases in frame from base 1. This specimen was CD4+ T cells from PBMCs cultured without peptide, taken after COVID-19 vaccination. Recombination linked TRBV12-5 to TRBJ2-3, with the D gene uncertain. This receptor was identified in a human donor who received a COVID-19 vaccine. The CDR3 here reads CASGLVRSTDTQYF. The nucleotides read TGTGCTAGTGGTTTGGTTAGGAGCACAGATACGCAGTATTTT.